This record looks at one T cell receptor (beta chain) sequence and its context. Germline lookup yields CDR1 SGDLS and CDR2 YYNGEE. The CDR3 contains 14 residues. Trimming left V 3 bases short and J 3 bases short, with 12 bases between. Method: immunoSEQ multiplex PCR; TCRdb's copy keeps in-frame clones and lacks some. This sample has roughly 50,000 clones; 93% occur once, and the top ten carry about 1.5%. The data were obtained in a study of cytomegalovirus exposure and HLA in healthy donors. The rearrangement uses TRBV9 and TRBJ1-2; D may be TRBD1 (6 bases). This TCR was sampled from a woman aged 18-29 years in good health and CMV-seropositive. The specimen was PBMCs. The CDR3 sequence is CASSGGGPYYGYTF. In DNA form, the CDR3 reads TGTGCCAGCAGCGGGGGGGGGCCCTACTATGGCTACACCTTC.